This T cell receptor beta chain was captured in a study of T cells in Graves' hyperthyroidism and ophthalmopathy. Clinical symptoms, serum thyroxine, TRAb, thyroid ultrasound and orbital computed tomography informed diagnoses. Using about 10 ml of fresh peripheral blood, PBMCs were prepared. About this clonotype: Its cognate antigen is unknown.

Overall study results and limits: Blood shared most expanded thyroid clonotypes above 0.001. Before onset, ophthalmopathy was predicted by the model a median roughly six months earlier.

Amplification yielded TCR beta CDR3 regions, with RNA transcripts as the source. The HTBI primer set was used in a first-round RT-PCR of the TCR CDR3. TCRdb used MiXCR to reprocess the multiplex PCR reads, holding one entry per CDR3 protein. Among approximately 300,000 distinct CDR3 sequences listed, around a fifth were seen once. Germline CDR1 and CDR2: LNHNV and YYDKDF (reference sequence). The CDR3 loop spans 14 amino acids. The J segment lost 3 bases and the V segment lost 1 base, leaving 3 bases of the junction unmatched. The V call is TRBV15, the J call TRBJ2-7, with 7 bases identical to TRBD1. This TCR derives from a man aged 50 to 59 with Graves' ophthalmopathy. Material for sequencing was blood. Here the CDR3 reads CATSRGQGFYEQYF. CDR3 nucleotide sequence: TGTGCCACCAGCAGAGGACAGGGATTCTACGAGCAGTACTTC.